What follows is one TCR beta chain and its context. This clone was counted ten times or more. Its antigen remains unidentified. No clone much larger than this one lies a single base away; base qualities are absent. This specimen belongs to a study of blood T cell repertoires in COVID-19 (TCRdb year 2020). Notes on the research overall: The collaborator samples originated in the United States, Italy and Spain and spanned the acute and convalescent phases of COVID-19. The prospective study material was composed of cDNA or gDNA derived from T cells, B-cell-depleted T cells, or PBMCs. Deeply sampled blood TCRbeta repertoires from subjects exposed to, actively infected with, or recovered from COVID-19 were included in the dataset. The repertoires were made available in a free public database intended to serve as a resource for research on the immune response to SARS-CoV-2. Samples came from the ongoing ImmuneRACE study (first 160 participants) plus 1,254 subjects from 6 global collaborators. Nearly every sample came with metadata listing a de-identified subject ID, COVID-19 status, age in years and sex. Where available, HLA class I and class II types were obtained from metadata supplied by the sample provider rather than from assay-based typing. Overall study results and their limits: The amount of clinical and demographic metadata varied by source and participant and was provided uncurated.

The immunoSEQ Assay, a bias-controlled multiplex PCR, was used to amplify TCRbeta CDR3 regions from genomic DNA. The paper's processing steps were these. The number of nucleated cells in each sample was estimated from the amplification of reference gene primers within the assay. To quantify the absolute abundance of each unique TCRbeta CDR3 rearrangement, sequence reads were collapsed and filtered. For each sample, productive Simpson clonality was calculated as the square root of Simpson's diversity index over productive rearrangements. TCRdb retrieved this table from immuneACCESS and kept in-frame rearrangements only. Not all clones are present; in checked studies, unresolved V genes account for under half, and no reason is known for the remainder. V and J calls and clone size are as listed in that table; D and trimming were resolved from the DNA. The sample has about 160,000 clones on record, roughly 84% of them singletons. The ten largest clones take up 6.5% to 7.5% of the sample.

The germline V gene encodes CDR1 SGHRS and CDR2 YFSETQ. The trim is 0 bases for V and 3 bases for J, with a gap of 12 bases between the germline ends. The CDR3 spans 16 residues, from the cysteine through the phenylalanine. Only CDR3 DNA remains: 48 bases, in frame from the first base. One collaborating source in Seattle enrolled patients while the patients were actively infected and followed the patients over time throughout the course of disease. Collaborating institutions collected whole blood in K2EDTA tubes following their own protocols. Collaborator samples were shipped for TCRbeta analysis as frozen whole blood, isolated PBMCs, or DNA extracted from either sample type.

The sequence links TRBV5-1 to TRBJ1-4; no D gene can be assigned with confidence. The TCR originated in a man at least 80 years old with COVID-19, enrolled during active disease. The material sequenced was peripheral blood. This receptor has the CDR3 CASSLGSLGANEKLFF. The bases read TGCGCCAGCAGCTTGGGATCCCTCGGGGCTAATGAAAAACTGTTTTTT.